This note documents a single TCR beta chain sequence. This clone has more than one count but fewer than ten. It lacks a known antigen. No much larger clone is present one base from it, and per-base qualities are unavailable. The collaborating institutions used their own protocols to collect whole blood in K2EDTA tubes. For TCRbeta analysis, collaborator samples were shipped as frozen whole blood, as isolated PBMCs, or as DNA extracted from either sample type. The data belong to a study of blood T cell repertoires in COVID-19 (dated by TCRdb to the early 2020s). Some background on the complete study: Collaborator samples came from the United States, Italy and Spain and covered acute and convalescent phases of COVID-19. Deeply sampled blood TCRbeta repertoires from subjects exposed to, actively infected with, or recovered from COVID-19 were included in the dataset. The samples were drawn from the first 160 participants of the ongoing ImmuneRACE study and from 1,200 or so subjects provided by 6 global collaborators. The prospective study material was composed of cDNA or gDNA derived from T cells, B-cell-depleted T cells, or PBMCs. Where available, HLA class I and class II types were taken from metadata supplied by the sample provider and were not determined by assay-based typing. The repertoires were released in a freely available public database intended as a resource for research on the immune response to SARS-CoV-2. The sample metadata nearly always contained a de-identified subject ID, COVID-19 status, age in years and sex. Overall study results and their limits: The amount of clinical and demographic metadata varied by source and participant and was provided uncurated.

TCRbeta CDR3 regions were amplified from genomic DNA by means of the immunoSEQ Assay, a bias-controlled multiplex PCR. From the authors' description of their analysis: The number of nucleated cells in each sample was estimated from the amplification of reference gene primers within the assay. To quantify the absolute abundance of each unique TCRbeta CDR3 rearrangement, sequence reads were collapsed and filtered. For each sample, productive Simpson clonality was calculated as the square root of Simpson's diversity index across productive rearrangements. The clones in this table, taken by TCRdb from immuneACCESS, are in-frame only. Not every clone is retained; where verified, under half of the shortfall comes from an unresolved V gene, and the cause of the rest is unknown. The DNA was the basis for D and trimming; V, J and clone size are from that table. The sample table records 150,000 to 200,000 clones; around 92% of these occur just once. Clones ranked in the top ten supply approximately 3% of the sample.

The TCR was taken from a man in his sixties with acute or convalescent COVID-19. Sample: peripheral blood.

This receptor has the CDR3 CASSPPGLPRTQYF. The DNA sequence is as follows: TGTGCCAGCAGCCCCCCCGGACTACCCAGGACCCAGTACTTC. This chain joins TRBV14 to TRBJ2-5; the best D guess is TRBD2, with 6 bases matching. The junction shows trimming of 4 bases on V and 7 bases on J, plus 16 bases between the germline ends. The germline V gene specifies SGHDN as CDR1 and FVKESK as CDR2. The CDR3, from cysteine to phenylalanine, totals 14 residues. The CDR3 DNA has 42 bases and is translated from base 1. With the rest looked up from the reference TRBV14 and TRBJ2-5 genes rather than sequenced, the full variable domain is EAGVTQFPSHSVIEKGQTVTLRCDPISGHDNLYWYRRVMGKEIKFLLHFVKESKQDESGMPNNRFLAERTGGTYSTLKVQPAELEDSGVYFCASSPPGLPRTQYFGPGTRLLVL.